This T cell receptor beta chain was recovered during a study of blood T cell repertoires in COVID-19. Study-level information: Specimens from acute and convalescent COVID-19 originated in the United States, Italy and Spain. From T cells, B-cell-depleted T cells, or PBMCs came the material, which was cDNA or gDNA.

This CDR3 comprises 19 residues. The V and J ends lost 9 bases and 3 bases, in that order; junction bases with no gene match: 23. Germline V gives CDR1 SGHRS, CDR2 YFSETQ. As processed by the authors: Reference gene primers were amplified, and this amplification served to estimate nucleated cell counts. Profiling relied on immunoSEQ multiplex PCR, and the TCRdb table lists in-frame clones only, not all of them. The V and J calls and clone size were taken over from that table, and D and trimming were inferred from the DNA. The sample has some 77,000 clones; around four fifths are singletons. This receptor was taken from a woman aged 55-69 years with acute or convalescent COVID-19. Source material: peripheral blood. The rearrangement uses TRBV5-1 and TRBJ2-5; 10 nucleotides align to TRBD1. CDR3 in amino acids: CATSRGVIRDRGAKETQYF. For the CDR3, the DNA is TGCGCCACCTCTCGTGGTGTCATCCGGGACAGGGGAGCGAAAGAGACCCAGTACTTC.